One T cell receptor beta chain is described in this entry. Its antigen is undetermined. The entirety of the isolated RNA underwent reverse transcription, so expressed TCRB transcripts were sequenced. The assay was immunoSEQ multiplex PCR, and TCRdb's table has in-frame clones only and misses some. The table shows about 650,000 clones, with around an eighth occurring only once. These data originate in a study of beta chain features in type 1 diabetes. At the level of the study: No age, gender or cell yield differences were seen between patients and healthy donors.

Purity (above 95%) was reached by all sorted populations. General study points: Researchers reported that naive, central memory and Treg TCRB repertoires appeared more similar in patients than in healthy donors. VDJ junctions from type 1 diabetes patients carried fewer insertions and larger deletions. All four CD4+ subsets from Type 1 diabetes patients carried moderately but significantly shorter TCRB CDR3s.

Sequencing was done on a sample of naive CD4+ T cells from blood. This TCR was sampled from a man in his thirties or forties with type 1 diabetes.

The CDR3 spells CASSEQAYNEQFF. In DNA, the CDR3 is TGTGCCAGCAGTGAACAAGCTTACAATGAGCAGTTCTTC. The chain employs TRBV6-5 and TRBJ2-1; D uncertain. This CDR3 is built from 13 residues. Germline V gene sequence: CDR1 MNHEY, CDR2 SVGAGI. Trimming shortened V by 5 bases and J by 4 bases, and 9 bases separated the two germline ends.